This T cell receptor beta chain was identified in a study of vaccination and CD4 T cells after COVID-19. Sequencing of DNA taken from cultured CD4+ T cells relied on the Oncomine TCR Beta short-read assay. Using its own MiXCR run on the PCR reads, TCRdb lists one record per CDR3 protein. The data show thousands of distinct CDR3 sequences, around 49% seen once. This CDR3 has 15 residues. V was cut by 3 bases and J by 8 bases, with 14 bases left in between. CDR1 and CDR2 from the germline V gene are LGHNA and YSLEER. Points on this clonotype: The antigen is unknown.

Noted treatment: roughly 10-day PBMC culture with coronavirus spike peptide pools or control peptides (ViraFEST assay). Investigators obtained the unexposed donor's CD4+ T cells before the COVID-19 pandemic (2011-2018). Every well contained over 1.5 million PBMCs, which were grown with about 10 IU/ml IL-2 and 8.5 to 10 ug/ml peptide pools. Sequencing was done on a sample of CD4+ T cells from blood, cultured in vitro. The receptor was isolated from a human donor in good health. The rearrangement links TRBV4-3 to TRBJ1-6; TRBD1 is a possible D gene (5 bases). The CDR3 region is CASSHSQGYDSPLHF. The CDR3 DNA sequence: TGCGCCAGCAGCCATTCCCAGGGATATGATTCACCCCTCCACTTT.